The T cell receptor (beta chain) under discussion was sequenced for a study of identical twins. Everyone who donated was a healthy Caucasian. The V segment lost 0 bases and the J segment 3 bases; nucleotides outside the gene matches: 4. This CDR3 has 15 residues. The sample holds one count of this clonotype. What it recognizes is unknown. Study observations and caveats: Out-of-frame sharing of TCR alpha in monozygotic twins was underestimated by models. Its conclusions, products of cross-sectional statistical analysis, did not come from following the same donors.

The cDNA had a unique molecular identifier and a template-switch universal primer site. Using its own MiXCR run on the 5' RACE reads, TCRdb lists one record per CDR3 protein. The sample consists of some 1,700,000 distinct CDR3 sequences, under 35% of them appearing once. The sample was cord blood. The genes are TRBV12-3 or TRBV12-4 and TRBJ1-1; TRBD1 matches 7 bases. The TCR originated in a newborn girl in good health. The CDR3 here is CASSLAPGQDTEAFF. The DNA for the CDR3 is TGTGCCAGCAGTTTAGCGCCCGGACAGGACACTGAAGCTTTCTTT.